Below, 7 T cell receptor beta chains from the same sample are listed, as sequenced in a study of response to subunit inactivated influenza vaccine. Each CDR3 protein is one row after TCRdb ran MiXCR on the RT-PCR reads. The sample carries around 650,000 distinct CDR3 sequences, roughly 14% recorded once. This material consisted of PBMCs from blood, taken roughly 12 days after vaccination. The receptors originated from a man aged 50-59 years who received an inactivated influenza vaccine.

This clonotype was found many times. The chain joins TRBV11-2 to TRBJ2-5; TRBD2 matches at 9 bases. CDR3 size: 19 residues. V was clipped by 1 base and J by 4 bases; unmatched bases: 16. The germline V gene has CDR1 SGHAT and CDR2 FQNNGV. As DNA, the CDR3 is TGTGCCAGCAGCTTAGGGGTGTGGAGCGGGAGGAGGAGAGGAGAGACCCAGTACTTC. Its translation: CASSLGVWSGRRRGETQYF. The variable domain in full, with the rest retrieved from reference TRBV11-2 and TRBJ2-5, is EAGVAQSPRYKIIEKRQSVAFWCNPISGHATLYWYQQILGQGPKLLIQFQNNGVVDDSQLPKDRFSAERLKGVDSTLKIQPAKLEDSAVYLCASSLGVWSGRRRGETQYFGPGTRLLVL.

The CDR3 loop reads CASSWGTGPPDTQYF. CDR3 DNA: TGCGCCAGCAGCTGGGGCACCGGTCCTCCAGATACGCAGTATTTT. This sequence joins TRBV5-1 and TRBJ2-3; possible D gene TRBD1, 5 bases. This CDR3 is built from 15 residues. Germline V gene sequence: CDR1 SGHRS, CDR2 YFSETQ. V shed 3 bases and J shed 4 bases, with 15 bases lying between them. Full variable domain (missing parts from reference TRBV5-1 and TRBJ2-3): KAGVTQTPRYLIKTRGQQVTLSCSPISGHRSVSWYQQTPGQGLQFLFEYFSETQRNKGNFPGRFSGRQFSNSRSEMNVSTLELGDSALYLCASSWGTGPPDTQYFGPGTRLTVL.

This clonotype turned up a few times. The chain recombines TRBV7-9 with TRBJ1-2; 10 positions match TRBD1. J gave up 8 bases and V 4 bases, and 7 bases lay outside the gene matches. Germline loops: CDR1 SEHNR, CDR2 FQNEAQ (reference sequence). This CDR3 has 14 amino acids. The CDR3 DNA follows: TGTGCCAGCAGCTCCTCCGGGACAGGGGAAGGCTACACCTTC. It yields the protein CASSSSGTGEGYTF.

This clonotype was detected a few times. The chain joins TRBV7-8 to TRBJ2-2, with 7 bases aligning to TRBD2. V shed 5 bases, J shed 4 bases, and the junction held 13 bases outside the gene matches. The germline gives CDR1 SGHVS, CDR2 FQNEAQ. CDR3 size: 17 residues. CDR3 sequence reads: CASSTMGGGLFTGELFF. The CDR3, as DNA: TGTGCCAGCAGCACAATGGGGGGGGGATTATTCACCGGGGAGCTGTTTTTT.

This clonotype was counted ten times or more. The chain carries TRBV7-3 and TRBJ2-1; 8 positions agree with TRBD2. CDR3 length: 14 amino acids. In germline, CDR1 is SGHTA, CDR2 FQGTGA. Trimming cost V 4 bases and J 8 bases; bases outside gene matches: 7. Here the CDR3 reads CASSWSGSGDEQFF. CDR3 DNA: TGTGCCAGCAGCTGGAGCGGGAGTGGCGATGAGCAGTTCTTC.

This clonotype occurred a few times. J is TRBJ2-2 and V is TRBV11-2, with TRBD1 matching 8 bases. This CDR3 region has 18 residues. J gave up 4 bases and V 1 base, and 11 bases lay outside the gene matches. Germline V gene data show CDR1 as SGHAT and CDR2 as FQNNGV. The CDR3 DNA is TGTGCCAGCAGCTTAGTAAGGGGACAGGTGACTGCCACCGGGGAGCTGTTTTTT. Its protein product is CASSLVRGQVTATGELFF.

The chain links TRBV6-2 or TRBV6-3 to TRBJ2-3; 14 bases align to TRBD2. With 5 bases clipped from V and 1 base from J, the junction kept 17 bases outside the gene matches. Germline lookup yields CDR1 MNHEY and CDR2 SVGEGT. The CDR3 extends over 21 amino acids. CDR3 DNA sequence: TGTGCCAGCAGTCCCCGAGGGGTGACTAGCGGGAGGGCCGGACGCACAGATACGCAGTATTTT. Residues: CASSPRGVTSGRAGRTDTQYF.